One T cell receptor (beta chain) is described in this entry. The antigen remains undetermined. This record belongs to a study of shared clonotypes between healthy human individuals. General study results and limits: For sorted subsets, rarefaction showed incomplete sequencing despite large depth.

The length of the CDR3 is 14 residues. The germline CDR1 and CDR2 sequences are MGHDK and SYGVNS. With V trimmed by 6 bases and J by 2 bases, 6 bases remained unmatched. In the original workflow: Without quality scores, immunoSEQ junctional reads could not be filtered like full-length reads. Assay: immunoSEQ multiplex PCR; the TCRdb copy retains only in-frame clones and omits some. V and J calls and clone size are those listed in that table; D and trimming were worked out from the DNA. The repertoire has hundreds of thousands of clones, less than 96% of them found once; the top ten carry approximately 0.06%. Every one of the donors was a Caucasian adult that lived in Nashville, Tennessee.

The chain couples TRBV25-1 to TRBJ2-7; 8 bases are shared with TRBD1. The source material was naive CD4+ T cells sorted from blood. Indicated subset: CD45RA+ positively selected. This clonotype was sampled from a woman younger than 45 in good health. The CDR3 DNA sequence: TGTGCCAGCAGATCCGGGACAGGAACCTACGAGCAGTACTTC. Its protein product is CASRSGTGTYEQYF.